This T cell receptor (beta chain) was sequenced for a study of shared clonotypes between healthy human individuals. Germline lookup yields CDR1 LNHNV and CDR2 YYDKDF (reference sequence). V gave up 2 bases and J gave up 0 bases, with 8 bases separating them. The CDR3 sequence is 16 residues long. It was CD45RO-negative cells, positively selected for CCR7, that made up naive CD8 cells, with terminally differentiated effector memory CD45RA+ cells excluded. The assay was immunoSEQ multiplex PCR, and TCRdb's table has in-frame clones only and misses some. Among hundreds of thousands of clones, 90% to 97% were seen once, and the ten largest hold more than 0.085%.

The V call is TRBV15, the J call TRBJ1-6; D is uncertain. Sequencing was done on a sample of naive CD8+ T cells sorted from blood. The receptor comes from a woman in her 30s in good health. This chain's CDR3 is CATSRLSSSYNSPLHF. The CDR3 coding sequence is TGTGCCACCAGCAGACTCAGTAGCTCCTATAATTCACCCCTCCACTTT.